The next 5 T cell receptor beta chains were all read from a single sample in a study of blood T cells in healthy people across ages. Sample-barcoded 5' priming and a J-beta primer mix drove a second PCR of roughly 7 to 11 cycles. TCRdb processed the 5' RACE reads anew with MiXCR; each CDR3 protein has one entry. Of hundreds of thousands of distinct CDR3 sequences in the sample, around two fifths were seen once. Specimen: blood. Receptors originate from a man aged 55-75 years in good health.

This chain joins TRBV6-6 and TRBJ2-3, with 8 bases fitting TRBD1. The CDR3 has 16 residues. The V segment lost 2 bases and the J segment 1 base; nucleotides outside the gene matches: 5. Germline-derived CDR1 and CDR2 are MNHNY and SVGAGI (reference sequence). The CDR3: CASSYLETGGTDTQYF. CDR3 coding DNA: TGTGCCAGCAGTTACCTGGAGACAGGGGGCACAGATACGCAGTATTTT.

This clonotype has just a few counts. The CDR3 DNA follows: TGTGCCAGCAGTTTATCGAGTTTTGGACCCTACGAGCAGTACTTC. This codes for CASSLSSFGPYEQYF. The chain joins TRBV27 to TRBJ2-7; D gene ambiguous. V lost 0 bases to trimming and J lost 2 bases, with 11 bases between them. Germline-derived CDR1 and CDR2 are MNHEY and SMNVEV (reference sequence). The CDR3 extends over 15 amino acids.

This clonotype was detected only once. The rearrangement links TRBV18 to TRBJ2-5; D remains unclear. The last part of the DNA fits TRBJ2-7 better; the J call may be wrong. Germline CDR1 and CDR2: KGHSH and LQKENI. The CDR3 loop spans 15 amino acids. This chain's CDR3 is CASSPRKWQLVEQYF. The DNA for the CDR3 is TGTGCCAGCTCACCACGAAAATGGCAACTGGTCGAGCAGTACTTC.

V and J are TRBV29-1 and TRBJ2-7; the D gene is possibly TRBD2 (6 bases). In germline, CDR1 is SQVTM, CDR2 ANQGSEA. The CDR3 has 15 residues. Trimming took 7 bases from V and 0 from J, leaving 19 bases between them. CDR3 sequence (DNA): TGCAGCGAGACGACAATCATGCGGGACTCCTACGAGCAGTACTTC. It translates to CSETTIMRDSYEQYF.

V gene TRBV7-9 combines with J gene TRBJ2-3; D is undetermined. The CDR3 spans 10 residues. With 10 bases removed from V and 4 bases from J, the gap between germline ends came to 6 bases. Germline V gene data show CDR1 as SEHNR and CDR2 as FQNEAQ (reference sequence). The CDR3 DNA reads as TGTGCCACACGATCAGATACGCAGTATTTT. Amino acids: CATRSDTQYF.